The text below deals with one TCR beta chain. Assay used: immunoSEQ multiplex PCR; TCRdb lists only in-frame clones, some missing. The data contain about 350,000 clones, about nine tenths of them singletons. The data were taken from a study of blood T cell repertoires in COVID-19. Study members were between about 18 and 100 years old and lived in over 20 US regions. Participants' reported clinical history set cohort assignment. Exposed study participants had met a COVID-19 case within 2 weeks before entry. The V end lost 4 bases, the J end lost 3 bases, and 12 bases lay between the germline ends. The CDR3 has 14 residues. The germline V gene encodes CDR1 LNHDA and CDR2 SQIVND (reference sequence).

The sequenced sample consisted of PBMCs or T cells enriched from blood (not recorded which). The sequence came from a woman under 40 who had been exposed to COVID-19. The chain links TRBV19 to TRBJ1-1; tentative D call: TRBD1 (6 bases). The CDR3 loop reads CASSRSGDDTEAFF. In nucleotides, the CDR3 is TGTGCCAGTAGTAGGTCAGGGGACGACACTGAAGCTTTCTTT.